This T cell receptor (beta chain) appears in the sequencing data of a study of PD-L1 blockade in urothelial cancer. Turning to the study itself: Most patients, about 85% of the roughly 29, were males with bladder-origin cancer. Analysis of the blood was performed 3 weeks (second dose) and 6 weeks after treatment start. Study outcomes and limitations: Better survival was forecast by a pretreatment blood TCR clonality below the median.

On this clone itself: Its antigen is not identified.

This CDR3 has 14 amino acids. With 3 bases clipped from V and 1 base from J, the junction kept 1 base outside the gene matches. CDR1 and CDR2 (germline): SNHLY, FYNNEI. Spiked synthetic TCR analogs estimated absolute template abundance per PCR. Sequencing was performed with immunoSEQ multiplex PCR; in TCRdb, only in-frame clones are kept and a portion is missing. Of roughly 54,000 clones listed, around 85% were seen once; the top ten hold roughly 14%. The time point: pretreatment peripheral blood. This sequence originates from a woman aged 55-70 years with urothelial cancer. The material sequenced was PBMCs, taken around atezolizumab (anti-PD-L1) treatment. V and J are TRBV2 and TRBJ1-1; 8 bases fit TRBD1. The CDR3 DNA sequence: TGTGCCAGCAGTGAGCAGGGGGCGAACACTGAAGCTTTCTTT. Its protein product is CASSEQGANTEAFF.